Below are 20 T cell receptor beta chains sequenced from a single sample in a study of blood T cell repertoires in COVID-19. The assay was immunoSEQ multiplex PCR, and TCRdb's table has in-frame clones only and misses some. The repertoire holds some 150,000 clones, with roughly nine tenths as singletons. The sample was peripheral blood. These receptors originate from a woman aged 55-70 years with COVID-19, enrolled during active disease.

This clone occurred a few times. The genes are TRBV24-1 and TRBJ2-7; no reliable D call. The CDR3 extends over 13 amino acids. CDR1 and CDR2 (germline): KGHDR, SFDVKD. V was cut by 4 bases and J by 1 base, with 7 bases left in between. As DNA, the CDR3 is TGTGCCACCAGTGAATCCGCGTCCTACGAGCAGTACTTC. Translated: CATSESASYEQYF.

This chain connects TRBV6-5 to TRBJ2-7; 11 positions match TRBD1. The CDR3 consists of 15 residues. Germline CDR1 reads MNHEY; CDR2 reads SVGAGI. With 2 bases clipped from V and 6 bases from J, the junction kept 6 bases outside the gene matches. CDR3 protein: CASSYLGTGGLEQYF. In nucleotides, the CDR3 is TGTGCCAGCAGTTACCTTGGGACAGGGGGTCTCGAGCAGTACTTC.

This chain joins TRBV21-1 and TRBJ1-3; the tabulated D call, TRBD1, remains unverified against the DNA. TRBV21-1 is flagged as a pseudogene. The CDR3 is made up of 14 amino acids. The CDR3 DNA reads as TGTGCCAGCAGCCAGGGACATTCGGGAAACACCATATATTTT. Protein product: CASSQGHSGNTIYF.

The V call is TRBV7-2, the J call TRBJ1-1; no definite D call. CDR3 length equals 16 residues. The germline V gene encodes CDR1 SGHTA and CDR2 FQGNSA. With 5 bases removed from V and 1 base from J, the gap between germline ends came to 17 bases. The CDR3 DNA reads as TGTGCCAGCAGCCTTAGCGTGGGGTTCACGAACACTGAAGCTTTCTTT. This codes for CASSLSVGFTNTEAFF. The complete variable domain, with remaining parts taken from reference TRBV7-2 and TRBJ1-1, reads GAGVSQSPSNKVTEKGKDVELRCDPISGHTALYWYRQSLGQGLEFLIYFQGNSAPDKSGLPSDRFSAERTGGSVSTLTIQRTQQEDSAVYLCASSLSVGFTNTEAFFGQGTRLTVV.

V and J are TRBV7-2 and TRBJ2-7, with TRBD1 as a possible D gene (7 bases). The CDR3 covers 17 residues. Trimming removed 1 base from V and 7 bases from J, with 23 bases in between. Germline assignment: CDR1 SGHTA and CDR2 FQGNSA. The CDR3 DNA follows: TGTGCCAGCAGCTTAGACCGCCAGACAGGGTACGCGGGGGAGCAGTACTTC. This codes for CASSLDRQTGYAGEQYF. The full variable domain, its missing parts supplied by reference TRBV7-2 and TRBJ2-7, is GAGVSQSPSNKVTEKGKDVELRCDPISGHTALYWYRQSLGQGLEFLIYFQGNSAPDKSGLPSDRFSAERTGGSVSTLTIQRTQQEDSAVYLCASSLDRQTGYAGEQYFGPGTRLTVT.

J is TRBJ2-1 and V is TRBV30, with TRBD2 matching over 15 bases. This CDR3 comprises 16 residues. Germline V CDR1 and CDR2: GTSNPN, SVGIG (reference sequence). V dropped 2 bases and J dropped 6; count of bases not matched to a gene: 5. The CDR3 region is CAWSRKGLAGGNEQFF. DNA for the CDR3: TGTGCCTGGAGTAGAAAGGGACTAGCGGGAGGCAATGAGCAGTTCTTC.

The rearrangement joins TRBV11-2 to TRBJ1-5; weak D call: TRBD1 (6 bases). V was pared by 2 bases and J by 4 bases, with 15 bases between. CDR1 is SGHAT, CDR2 FQNNGV, per germline. This CDR3 spans 16 amino acids. CDR3 loop: CASSLNFGQGNQPQHF. The CDR3 DNA reads TGTGCCAGCAGCTTAAATTTCGGGCAGGGGAATCAGCCCCAGCATTTT.

There are a few counts of this clone. The V and J genes are TRBV7-9 and TRBJ1-2, with 7 bases that match TRBD1. The germline CDR1 and CDR2 sequences are SEHNR and FQNEAQ (reference sequence). After removal of 6 bases from V and 8 bases from J, the junction contained 18 bases not matched to a gene. This CDR3 has 16 residues. CDR3 coding DNA: TGTGCCAGCAGTCGTAGGACAGGTACGGGGCCTGGCGGCTACACCTTC. Translating it yields CASSRRTGTGPGGYTF.

This clone came up a few times. The gene calls are TRBV19 and TRBJ1-2; a possible D gene is TRBD1 (6 bases). The length of the CDR3 is 12 residues. Germline CDR1 LNHDA, CDR2 SQIVND (reference sequence). Trimming removed 10 bases from V and 5 bases from J, with 14 bases in between. CDR3 DNA sequence: TGTGCCACTTCCGGGACATCTTATGGCTACACCTTC. Protein sequence: CATSGTSYGYTF.

V and J are TRBV15 and TRBJ1-1; D is unclear. V lost 0 bases to trimming and J lost 4 bases, with 9 bases between them. The CDR3 loop spans 14 amino acids. CDR1 is LNHNV, CDR2 YYDKDF, per germline (reference sequence). The CDR3 DNA reads as TGTGCCACCAGCAGAGAGAGGGTCGGCACTGAAGCTTTCTTT. Translating gives CATSRERVGTEAFF.

The rearrangement links TRBV30 to TRBJ2-1; D is ambiguous. Per germline, CDR1 GTSNPN and CDR2 SVGIG (reference sequence). The CDR3 has 14 residues. Trimming took off 4 bases at V and 4 bases at J, with 14 bases between the two ends. The CDR3 sequence is CAWKSGSGYNEQFF. CDR3 bases: TGTGCCTGGAAATCTGGGTCAGGTTACAATGAGCAGTTCTTC.

The gene calls are TRBV6-2 or TRBV6-3 and TRBJ2-3; TRBD2 matches at 9 bases. Trimming took 6 bases from V and 6 from J; bases not matched to a gene: 7. The CDR3 consists of 14 residues. The germline CDR1 and CDR2 sequences are MNHEY and SVGEGT. CDR3 sequence: CASSRGLAKDTQYF. In nucleotides, the CDR3 is TGTGCCAGCAGCCGCGGACTAGCGAAGGATACGCAGTATTTT.

The chain is built from TRBV9 and TRBJ1-2, with D perhaps TRBD1 (6 bases). Trimming left V 4 bases short and J 7 bases short, with 14 bases between. The germline CDR1 and CDR2 sequences are SGDLS and YYNGEE. This CDR3 is built from 13 residues. The CDR3 DNA reads as TGTGCCAGCAGCTTGGGCCTAGGGGGTGGCTACACCTTC. This translates into CASSLGLGGGYTF.

The chain combines TRBV7-9 with TRBJ2-7; the D is unclear. V lost 4 bases to trimming and J lost 2 bases, with 6 bases between them. The CDR3 is 12 residues long. Germline V gene data show CDR1 as SEHNR and CDR2 as FQNEAQ (reference sequence). The CDR3 protein is CASSSSAYEQYF. The CDR3 DNA is TGTGCCAGCAGCTCATCGGCCTACGAGCAGTACTTC.

In its sample, this clone was seen a few times. V and J are TRBV24-1 and TRBJ2-7; TRBD2 matches 7 bases. CDR1 and CDR2 (germline): KGHDR, SFDVKD. The CDR3 length is 15 residues. Trimming removed 4 bases from V and 5 bases from J; junction bases left unmatched: 10. The CDR3 nucleotides are TGTGCCACCAGTGACCCAGGACTAGGAGAGGACGAGCAGTACTTC. It yields the protein CATSDPGLGEDEQYF.

As DNA, the CDR3 is TGTGCCACCAGTGATTCCGGGACACTGGGGCCCGAGACCCAGTACTTC. Amino acids: CATSDSGTLGPETQYF. The rearrangement joins TRBV24-1 to TRBJ2-5; TRBD1 is a possible D gene (6 bases). The CDR3 runs to 16 residues. V dropped 2 bases and J dropped 5 bases, with 17 bases sitting between them. Germline lookup yields CDR1 KGHDR and CDR2 SFDVKD.

A single count supports this clone. The J gene is TRBJ2-3, the V gene TRBV7-2, with 8 positions matching TRBD2. Germline V CDR1 and CDR2: SGHTA, FQGNSA. The CDR3 spans 15 residues. V lost 1 base, J lost 4 bases, and 4 bases stayed unmatched. The CDR3 here is CASSLGGRWADTQYF. CDR3 coding DNA: TGTGCCAGCAGCTTAGGCGGGAGGTGGGCAGATACGCAGTATTTT.

This rearrangement joins TRBV10-1 to TRBJ2-7; TRBD1 matches 9 bases. There are 12 residues in the CDR3. The J segment lost 8 bases and the V segment lost 3 bases, leaving 2 bases of the junction unmatched. Germline lookup yields CDR1 WNHNN and CDR2 SYGVQD (reference sequence). Here the CDR3 reads CASSEQGAKQYF. The CDR3 bases are TGCGCCAGCAGTGAACAGGGGGCGAAGCAGTACTTC.

A word on this clone: The sample carries other DNA sequences with the same CDR3. The CDR3 bases are TGCAGCGTGGGGAGTTATGGCTACACCTTC. Translated: CSVGSYGYTF. The chain links TRBV29-1 to TRBJ1-2, with D unclear. The CDR3 consists of 10 residues. Looked up from germline, CDR1 is SQVTM and CDR2 is ANQGSEA. Trimming took off 6 bases at V and 5 bases at J, with 7 bases between the two ends.

The chain couples TRBV4-1 to TRBJ2-2, with TRBD2 identical over 11 bases. The CDR3 covers 16 residues. The germline CDR1 and CDR2 sequences are MGHRA and YSYEKL. The ends lost 6 bases at V and 7 bases at J; junction bases unmatched: 10. CDR3: CASSPGLAARGGELFF. For the CDR3, the DNA is TGCGCCAGCAGTCCGGGACTAGCGGCAAGGGGCGGGGAGCTGTTTTTT.